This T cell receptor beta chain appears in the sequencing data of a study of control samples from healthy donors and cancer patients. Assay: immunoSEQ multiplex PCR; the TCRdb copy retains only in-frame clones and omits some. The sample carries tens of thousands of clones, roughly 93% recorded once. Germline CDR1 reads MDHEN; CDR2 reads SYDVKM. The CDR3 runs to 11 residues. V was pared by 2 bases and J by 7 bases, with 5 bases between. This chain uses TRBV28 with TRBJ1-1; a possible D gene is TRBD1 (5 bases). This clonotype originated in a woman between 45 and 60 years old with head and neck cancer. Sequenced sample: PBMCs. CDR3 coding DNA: TGTGCCAGCAGTTTAGACAGTGAAGCTTTCTTT. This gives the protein CASSLDSEAFF.